A selection of T cell receptor beta chains follows, all from one sample in a study of blood T cell repertoires in COVID-19. Using immunoSEQ multiplex PCR, the repertoire was profiled, and TCRdb retains in-frame clones only, with some absent. The table shows fewer than 25,000 clones, with approximately 86% occurring only once. Input material: peripheral blood. The receptors originated from a man aged 50 or older with active COVID-19. Each CDR3 is given with its conserved first and last residue. The D gene is left open where the match is weak.

cdr3_aa d_call j_call v_call
CASSTTGQNTGELFF . TRBJ2-2 TRBV5-1
CASSYTGPNEKLFF . TRBJ1-4 TRBV6-5
CASSLIRGYEQFF TRBD1 TRBJ2-1 TRBV27
CASSYGQGPLGYTF TRBD1 TRBJ1-2 TRBV5-1
CASSLGVRSYNEQFF . TRBJ2-1 TRBV18
CASSSGGGARKNTQYF . TRBJ2-3 TRBV11-3
CASSPRAGTLSFSGNTIYF . TRBJ1-3 TRBV3-1/TRBV3-2
CASSSTGISQETQYF . TRBJ2-5 TRBV7-9
CATRAGTSTEAFF . TRBJ1-1 TRBV24-1
CASSQQGGIGEKLFF . TRBJ1-4 TRBV4-1
CASSSQTYNEQFF . TRBJ2-1 TRBV7-9
CASSSITVNNQETQYF . TRBJ2-5 TRBV5-4
CASSNGGAAHNEQFF TRBD2 TRBJ2-1 TRBV6-2/TRBV6-3
CASSPTGANEKLFF TRBD1 TRBJ1-4 TRBV5-4
CASSLGSGNYNEQFF TRBD2 TRBJ2-1 TRBV7-8
CASSLGAAEYYGYTF . TRBJ1-2 TRBV7-8
CASSPQASTDTQYF . TRBJ2-3 TRBV18
CASSVGAGGTDTQYF TRBD2 TRBJ2-3 TRBV9
CASSPPSQGSQPQHF . TRBJ1-5 TRBV28
CATSDSGTGGLVNYNEQFF TRBD1 TRBJ2-1 TRBV24-1
CASSPFKNTEAFF . TRBJ1-1 TRBV18
CASSRTGTLNQPQHF TRBD1 TRBJ1-5 TRBV6-2/TRBV6-3
CATSPTGWGGTDTQYF . TRBJ2-3 TRBV15
CAIASGGLTRVEQFF TRBD2 TRBJ2-1 TRBV10-3
CASSARGSGELFF TRBD1 TRBJ2-2 TRBV7-7
CASSRLAGVYEQYF TRBD2 TRBJ2-7 TRBV9
CASSYPYINPGTEAFF . TRBJ1-1 TRBV28
CASSLAGEPYEQYF TRBD2 TRBJ2-7 TRBV9
CASSENRGEDYGYTF TRBD1 TRBJ1-2 TRBV6-1
CAGRTSGRRTSYNEQFF TRBD2 TRBJ2-1 TRBV7-9
CASSAPGQTYGYTF TRBD1 TRBJ1-2 TRBV6-2/TRBV6-3
CASSTLGGLGSGNTIYF . TRBJ1-3 TRBV27
CASSEIEYYGYTF . TRBJ1-2 TRBV6-1
CASSYSRDTEAFF . TRBJ1-1 TRBV6-6
CASGRPGGEQYF TRBD1 TRBJ2-7 TRBV19
CASRRDSPGQVLNTEAFF . TRBJ1-1 TRBV3-1/TRBV3-2
CASSQGRGLRQETQYF . TRBJ2-5 TRBV3-1/TRBV3-2
CATSRDSQGSYGYTF . TRBJ1-2 TRBV15
CASSQDRAVSGTEAFF . TRBJ1-1 TRBV3-1/TRBV3-2
CASSQSSGYNEQFF TRBD2 TRBJ2-1 TRBV4-3
CASSVIGQGNTEAFF TRBD1 TRBJ1-1 TRBV2
CASSPLGQKNTEAFF TRBD1 TRBJ1-1 TRBV18
CASSPLAGPRETQYF TRBD2 TRBJ2-5 TRBV18
CASSPATGGLGYTF TRBD1 TRBJ1-2 TRBV7-2
CASNPTGGKPQHF TRBD1 TRBJ1-5 TRBV12-3/TRBV12-4